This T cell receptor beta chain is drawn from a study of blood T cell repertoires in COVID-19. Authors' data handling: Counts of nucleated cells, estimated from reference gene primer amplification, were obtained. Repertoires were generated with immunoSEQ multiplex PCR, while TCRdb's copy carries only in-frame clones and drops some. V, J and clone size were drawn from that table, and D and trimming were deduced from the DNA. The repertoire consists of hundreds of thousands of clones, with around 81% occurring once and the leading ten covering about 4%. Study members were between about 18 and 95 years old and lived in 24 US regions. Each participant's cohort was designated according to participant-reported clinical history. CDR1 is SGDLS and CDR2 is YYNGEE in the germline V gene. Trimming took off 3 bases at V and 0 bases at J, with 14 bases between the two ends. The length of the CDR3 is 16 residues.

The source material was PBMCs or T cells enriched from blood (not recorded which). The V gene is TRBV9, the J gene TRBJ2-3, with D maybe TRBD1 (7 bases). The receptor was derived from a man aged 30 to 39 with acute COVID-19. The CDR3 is CASSARQGLSTDTQYF. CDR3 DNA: TGTGCCAGCAGCGCTAGACAGGGACTTAGCACAGATACGCAGTATTTT.